These 29 T cell receptor beta chains were sequenced from one sample in a study of OX40 agonist ivuxolimab in advanced cancers. This table comes from immunoSEQ multiplex PCR, and its TCRdb copy is limited to in-frame clones, with some not included. The sample gives some 67,000 clones, 75% to 90% of which show up once; about 0.83% is in the top ten. This sample comprised CD4+ or CD8+ T cells sorted from blood, obtained in a trial of the OX40 agonist ivuxolimab. Receptors were obtained from an adult with an advanced solid tumor such as melanoma, head and neck, liver or kidney cancer.

This chain links TRBV19 with TRBJ1-4; D remains ambiguous. This CDR3 contains 15 residues. V lost 2 bases, J lost 2 bases, and 9 bases lay in between. The germline gives CDR1 LNHDA, CDR2 SQIVND (reference sequence). The CDR3 protein is CASSITAGTNEKLFF. The DNA for the CDR3 is TGTGCCAGTAGTATAACCGCCGGCACTAATGAAAAACTGTTTTTT. The full variable domain, with the rest looked up from reference TRBV19 and TRBJ1-4, is DGGITQSPKYLFRKEGQNVTLSCEQNLNHDAMYWYRQDPGQGLRLIYYSQIVNDFQKGDIAEGYSVSREKKESFPLTVTSAQKNPTAFYLCASSITAGTNEKLFFGSGTQLSVL.

The chain couples TRBV11-3 to TRBJ1-2; the D gene is possibly TRBD1 (5 bases). This CDR3 is 13 amino acids long. CDR1 and CDR2 (germline): SGHNT, YENEEA. The V end lost 5 bases, the J end lost 8 bases, and 15 bases lay between the germline ends. The CDR3 reads CASSRNGGAGYTF. The CDR3 DNA reads TGTGCCAGCAGCCGTAACGGGGGTGCGGGCTACACCTTC.

The CDR3 here is CAISDRVEKSEAFF. The CDR3 nucleotides read TGTGCCATCAGCGACAGGGTCGAGAAGTCTGAAGCTTTCTTT. The chain uses TRBV10-3 and TRBJ1-1, with 7 bases that match TRBD1. The germline gives CDR1 ENHRY, CDR2 SYGVKD. V was clipped by 6 bases and J by 6 bases; unmatched bases: 10. The CDR3 spans 14 residues.

This chain links TRBV7-9 with TRBJ1-5; no clear D gene. This CDR3 spans 12 amino acids. With 8 bases removed from V and 7 bases from J, the gap between germline ends came to 12 bases. CDR1 and CDR2 from the germline V gene are SEHNR and FQNEAQ (reference sequence). CDR3 residues: CASSSQRQPQHF. In DNA, the CDR3 is TGTGCCAGCTCATCCCAGCGGCAGCCCCAGCATTTT.

The CDR3 nucleotides read TGTGCCAGCTCACCGGGGGACACTGAAGCTTTCTTT. The encoded protein is CASSPGDTEAFF. The chain has TRBV18 and TRBJ1-1; the D gene is possibly TRBD1 (5 bases). Germline V gene sequence: CDR1 KGHSH, CDR2 LQKENI. The length of the CDR3 is 12 residues. Trimming shortened V by 3 bases and J by 3 bases, and 5 bases separated the two germline ends.

V is TRBV18 and J is TRBJ2-7, with a possible D match to TRBD2 (7 bases). With 6 bases removed from V and 3 bases from J, the gap between germline ends came to 18 bases. Germline lookup yields CDR1 KGHSH and CDR2 LQKENI. This CDR3 spans 15 amino acids. CDR3: CASSPASGGGYEQYF. CDR3 bases: TGTGCCAGCTCGCCCGCTAGCGGAGGGGGCTACGAGCAGTACTTC.

V is TRBV2 and J is TRBJ1-2; D unresolved. V lost 7 bases and J 0 bases, leaving 12 bases between the germline ends. Per germline, CDR1 SNHLY and CDR2 FYNNEI. CDR3 length: 14 residues. CDR3 region: CASNADGPNYGYTF. The CDR3 nucleotides read TGTGCCAGCAATGCCGACGGACCTAACTATGGCTACACCTTC.

The rearrangement links TRBV12-5 to TRBJ1-5, with a weak D call TRBD1 (6 bases). This CDR3 has 20 residues. Germline V CDR1 and CDR2: LGHNT, FRNRAP. V was clipped by 5 bases and J by 4 bases, with 30 bases between them. The CDR3 region has the DNA TGTGCTAGTGGTAATGAACCGGGACAAGGGGCAAGGTCCTCGAATCAGCCCCAGCATTTT. Protein sequence: CASGNEPGQGARSSNQPQHF. Supplemented by reference TRBV12-5 and TRBJ1-5, the full variable domain reads DARVTQTPRHKVTEMGQEVTMRCQPILGHNTVFWYRQTMMQGLELLAYFRNRAPLDDSGMPKDRFSAEMPDATLATLKIQPSEPRDSAVYFCASGNEPGQGARSSNQPQHFGDGTRLSIL.

The V call is TRBV27, the J call TRBJ2-7; the match to TRBD2 covers 13 bases. The CDR3 totals 15 residues. Germline V gives CDR1 MNHEY, CDR2 SMNVEV (reference sequence). Trimming removed 5 bases from V and 6 bases from J; junction bases left unmatched: 7. This CDR3 reads CASSDKLAGGLEQYF. For the CDR3, the DNA is TGTGCCAGCAGTGACAAACTAGCGGGGGGGCTCGAGCAGTACTTC.

CDR3 amino acids: CASREGRSADTQYF. CDR3 DNA: TGTGCCAGCAGAGAGGGCAGGAGCGCAGATACGCAGTATTTT. J is TRBJ2-3 and V is TRBV2; a possible D gene is TRBD2 (5 bases). The CDR3 length is 14 residues. Trimming removed 6 bases at V and 4 bases at J, with 14 bases between. CDR1 SNHLY and CDR2 FYNNEI come from the germline V gene.

V is TRBV6-4 and J is TRBJ2-1; D tentatively reads TRBD1 or TRBD2 (5 bases each). The V gene's germline CDR1 is MRHNA and CDR2 SNTAGT. V was clipped by 8 bases and J by 7 bases, with 24 bases between them. The CDR3 consists of 16 residues. In DNA form, the CDR3 reads TGTGCCAGCGGGAGAGTTTGGAGACAGTGGGGGAATGAGCAGTTCTTC. Its translation is CASGRVWRQWGNEQFF.

CDR3 DNA: TGTGCCAGTAGTATGGGCGGGACTGTCAACAATGAGCAGTTCTTC. Protein: CASSMGGTVNNEQFF. The chain carries TRBV19 and TRBJ2-1; maybe TRBD2 (6 bases). V was cut by 3 bases and J by 5 bases, with 14 bases left in between. From germline, CDR1 is LNHDA and CDR2 SQIVND (reference sequence). The CDR3 loop spans 15 amino acids. The full variable domain, its missing parts supplied by reference TRBV19 and TRBJ2-1, is DGGITQSPKYLFRKEGQNVTLSCEQNLNHDAMYWYRQDPGQGLRLIYYSQIVNDFQKGDIAEGYSVSREKKESFPLTVTSAQKNPTAFYLCASSMGGTVNNEQFFGPGTRLTVL.

There are a few counts of this clone. The chain recombines TRBV2 with TRBJ1-1; D is uncertain. Trimming pared 4 bases from V and 5 bases from J, leaving 14 bases between. Germline CDR1 reads SNHLY; CDR2 reads FYNNEI. CDR3 length: 14 residues. The CDR3 protein is CASSVGDSRTEAFF. As DNA, the CDR3 is TGTGCCAGCAGTGTCGGGGATTCGAGGACTGAAGCTTTCTTT.

V and J are TRBV30 and TRBJ1-2; D is unresolved. This CDR3 contains 12 residues. The germline V gene encodes CDR1 GTSNPN and CDR2 SVGIG (reference sequence). Trimming cost V 0 bases and J 6 bases, with 8 bases left between them. CDR3 in amino acids: CAWSVLADGYTF. In DNA form, the CDR3 reads TGTGCCTGGAGTGTACTCGCGGATGGCTACACCTTC.

V and J are TRBV6-6 and TRBJ1-4; TRBD1 matches at 7 bases. CDR1 is MNHNY and CDR2 is SVGAGI in the germline V gene (reference sequence). This CDR3 comprises 15 residues. V lost 4 bases, J lost 2 bases, and 4 bases stayed unmatched. The CDR3 nucleotides read TGTGCCAGCAGTTCTCCGGGACAGACTAATGAAAAACTGTTTTTT. Translation: CASSSPGQTNEKLFF.

As concerns this clone: At one of its ends the junction is not consistent with the germline gene, which may arise from a read error. This chain connects TRBV11-2 to TRBJ2-7; weak D call: TRBD1 (7 bases). Germline V CDR1 and CDR2: SGHAT, FQNNGV. The CDR3 has 13 residues. The CDR3 bases are TGTGCCAGCAGCCTAGACAGGGAGGTCGAGCAGTACTTC. Encoded protein: CASSLDREVEQYF.

The chain has TRBV2 and TRBJ1-1; D may be TRBD1 (6 bases). This CDR3 contains 13 residues. Trimming pared 6 bases from V and 7 bases from J, leaving 15 bases between. Per the germline V gene, CDR1 is SNHLY and CDR2 is FYNNEI. CDR3 sequence (DNA): TGTGCCAGCAGGAGGCAGGGGAGAAGTGAAGCTTTCTTT. Its protein is CASRRQGRSEAFF. The full variable domain, completed using reference TRBV2 and TRBJ1-1, is EPEVTQTPSHQVTQMGQEVILRCVPISNHLYFYWYRQILGQKVEFLVSFYNNEISEKSEIFDDQFSVERPDGSNFTLKIRSTKLEDSAMYFCASRRQGRSEAFFGQGTRLTVV.

The chain has TRBV11-2 and TRBJ1-4; perhaps TRBD1 as D (5 bases). This CDR3 has 12 amino acids. V lost 6 bases and J lost 7, with 9 bases in between. Germline V gene sequence: CDR1 SGHAT, CDR2 FQNNGV. In DNA form, the CDR3 reads TGTGCCAGCAGTTCAGGGAGTGAAAAACTGTTTTTT. It codes for CASSSGSEKLFF.

The chain is built from TRBV9 and TRBJ1-2; 7 bases align to TRBD1. V shed 3 bases, J shed 4 bases, and the junction held 9 bases outside the gene matches. Germline values: CDR1 SGDLS, CDR2 YYNGEE. The CDR3 consists of 15 residues. CDR3 DNA sequence: TGTGCCAGCAGCGGAGTAGCCTACAGGGGCTATGGCTACACCTTC. Its protein product is CASSGVAYRGYGYTF.

The rearrangement joins TRBV7-6 to TRBJ2-1; 12 bases agree with TRBD2. The CDR3 length is 16 residues. V shed 1 base and J 6 bases; nucleotides not matched to a gene: 4. Germline V gene data show CDR1 as SGHVS and CDR2 as FNYEAQ. The CDR3 sequence: CASSLVPSGGGNEQFF. The CDR3 DNA is TGTGCCAGCAGCTTAGTCCCTAGCGGGGGGGGCAATGAGCAGTTCTTC.

The rearrangement joins TRBV5-5 to TRBJ1-2, with 7 bases that match TRBD1. The length of the CDR3 is 14 residues. Germline V lookup: CDR1 SGHKS, CDR2 YYEKEE (reference sequence). With 4 bases clipped from V and 2 bases from J, the junction kept 5 bases outside the gene matches. As DNA, the CDR3 is TGTGCCAGCAGCGGGTCGGACAGGAACTATGGCTACACCTTC. It translates to CASSGSDRNYGYTF.

V gene TRBV30 combines with J gene TRBJ2-2; maybe TRBD1 (6 bases). The CDR3 is 14 residues long. Germline loops: CDR1 GTSNPN, CDR2 SVGIG (reference sequence). This chain's CDR3 is CALTATGSTGELFF. The CDR3 DNA reads TGTGCTTTGACTGCTACAGGGAGCACCGGGGAGCTGTTTTTT.

As to this clone: One end of the junction fails to match germline, which may point to a read error. The chain combines TRBV30 with TRBJ2-2; weak D call: TRBD2 (6 bases). This CDR3 is 12 amino acids long. Germline CDR1 is GTSNPN and CDR2 is SVGIG (reference sequence). In nucleotides, the CDR3 is TGTGCCGGGAGGCGGAACACCGGGGAGCTGTTTTTT. Its protein product is CAGRRNTGELFF.

This chain links TRBV18 with TRBJ2-6; D not resolved. Germline values: CDR1 KGHSH, CDR2 LQKENI. V was cut by 4 bases and J by 2 bases, with 12 bases left in between. The CDR3 totals 16 residues. The CDR3: CASSRAVGAGANVLTF. The CDR3 bases are TGTGCCAGCTCACGGGCGGTAGGAGCTGGGGCCAACGTCCTGACTTTC.

This clone was found a few times. The chain links TRBV7-8 to TRBJ1-2; D possibly corresponds to TRBD1 (5 bases). The CDR3 has 15 amino acids. The V end lost 5 bases, the J end lost 0 bases, and 13 bases lay between the germline ends. Germline CDR1 and CDR2: SGHVS and FQNEAQ. Written as DNA, the CDR3 is TGTGCCAGCAGCCTGACCGGGGGTCCTAACTATGGCTACACCTTC. This sequence encodes CASSLTGGPNYGYTF.

This clone is labeled as medium-sized (0.01 to 0.1%). The V and J genes are TRBV5-4 and TRBJ2-7; D is possibly TRBD1 (5 bases). Germline loops: CDR1 SGHNT, CDR2 YYREEE (reference sequence). The CDR3 has 13 residues. Trimming took 0 bases from V and 5 from J, leaving 9 bases between them. CDR3 in amino acids: CASSLGGRDEQYF. As DNA, the CDR3 is TGTGCCAGCAGCTTGGGGGGCCGGGACGAGCAGTACTTC.

A note on this clone: Other DNA sequences in this specimen translate into the identical CDR3. The chain carries TRBV7-2 and TRBJ1-3; D is uncertain. The germline V gene encodes CDR1 SGHTA and CDR2 FQGNSA. Trimming left V 4 bases short and J 2 bases short, with 0 bases between. The CDR3 totals 11 residues. The CDR3 DNA reads as TGTGCCAGCAGCTCTGGAAACACCATATATTTT. Protein: CASSSGNTIYF.

The chain is built from TRBV6-6 and TRBJ2-1, with TRBD1 matching over 8 bases. CDR1 and CDR2 from the germline V gene are MNHNY and SVGAGI (reference sequence). With 6 bases clipped from V and 0 bases from J, the junction kept 7 bases outside the gene matches. The CDR3 sequence is 16 residues long. The DNA for the CDR3 is TGTGCCAGCAGCCTGGGACAGGCGAGCTCCTACAATGAGCAGTTCTTC. It is translated as CASSLGQASSYNEQFF.

The chain is built from TRBV10-3 and TRBJ1-2; tentative D call: TRBD1 (6 bases). In germline, CDR1 is ENHRY, CDR2 SYGVKD. Trimming left V 0 bases short and J 2 bases short, with 13 bases between. The length of the CDR3 is 16 residues. The CDR3, as DNA: TGTGCCATCAGTGAGTCCACGGGGGCGGCAAACTATGGCTACACCTTC. Residues: CAISESTGAANYGYTF.